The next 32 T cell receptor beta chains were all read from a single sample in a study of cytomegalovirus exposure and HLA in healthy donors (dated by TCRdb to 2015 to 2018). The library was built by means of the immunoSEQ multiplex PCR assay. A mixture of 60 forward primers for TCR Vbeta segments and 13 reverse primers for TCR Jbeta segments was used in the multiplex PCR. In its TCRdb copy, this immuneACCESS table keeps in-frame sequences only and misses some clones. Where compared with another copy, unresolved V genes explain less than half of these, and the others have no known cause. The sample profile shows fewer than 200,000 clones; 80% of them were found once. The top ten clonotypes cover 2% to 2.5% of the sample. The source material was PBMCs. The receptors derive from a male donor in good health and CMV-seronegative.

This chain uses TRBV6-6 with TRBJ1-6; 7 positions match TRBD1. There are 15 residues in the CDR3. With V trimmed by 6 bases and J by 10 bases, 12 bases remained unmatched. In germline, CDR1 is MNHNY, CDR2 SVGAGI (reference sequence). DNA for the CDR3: TGTGCCAGCAGAAGCCTACAGGGGCTTGAATCACCCCTCCACTTT. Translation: CASRSLQGLESPLHF.

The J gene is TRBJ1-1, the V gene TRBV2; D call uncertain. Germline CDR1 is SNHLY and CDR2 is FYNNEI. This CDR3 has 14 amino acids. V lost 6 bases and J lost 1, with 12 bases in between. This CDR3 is CASSWAEANTEAFF. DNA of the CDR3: TGTGCCAGCAGCTGGGCGGAGGCGAACACTGAAGCTTTCTTT.

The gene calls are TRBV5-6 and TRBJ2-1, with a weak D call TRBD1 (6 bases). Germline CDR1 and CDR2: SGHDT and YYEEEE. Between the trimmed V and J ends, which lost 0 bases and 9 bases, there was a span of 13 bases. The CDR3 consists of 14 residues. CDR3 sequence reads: CASSLGTVGSEQFF. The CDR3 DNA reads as TGTGCCAGCAGCTTGGGGACAGTTGGCTCTGAGCAGTTCTTC.

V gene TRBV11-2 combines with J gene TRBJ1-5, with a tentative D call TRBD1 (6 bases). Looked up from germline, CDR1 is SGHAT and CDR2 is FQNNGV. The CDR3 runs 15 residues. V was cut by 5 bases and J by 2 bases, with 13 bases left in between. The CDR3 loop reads CASSQDSWGNQPQHF. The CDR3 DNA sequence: TGTGCCAGCAGCCAGGACAGTTGGGGCAATCAGCCCCAGCATTTT.

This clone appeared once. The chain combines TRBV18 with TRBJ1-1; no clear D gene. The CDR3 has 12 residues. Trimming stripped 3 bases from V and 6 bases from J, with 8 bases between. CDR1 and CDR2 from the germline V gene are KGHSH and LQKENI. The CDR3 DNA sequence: TGTGCCAGCTCACCTGTACGCGCTGAAGCTTTCTTT. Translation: CASSPVRAEAFF.

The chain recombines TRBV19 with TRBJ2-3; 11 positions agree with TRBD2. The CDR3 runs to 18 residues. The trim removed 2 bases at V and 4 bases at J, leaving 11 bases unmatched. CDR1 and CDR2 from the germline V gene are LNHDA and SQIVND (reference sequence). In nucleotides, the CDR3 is TGTGCCAGTAGTATACAAGGGACTAGCGGTCCCCCAGCAGATACGCAGTATTTT. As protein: CASSIQGTSGPPADTQYF.

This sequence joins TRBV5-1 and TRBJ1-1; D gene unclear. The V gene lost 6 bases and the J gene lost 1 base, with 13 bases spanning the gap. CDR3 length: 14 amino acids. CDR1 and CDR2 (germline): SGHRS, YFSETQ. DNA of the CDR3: TGCGCCAGCACCATAGGGAGTTCGAACACTGAAGCTTTCTTT. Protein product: CASTIGSSNTEAFF. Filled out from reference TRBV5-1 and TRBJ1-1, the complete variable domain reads KAGVTQTPRYLIKTRGQQVTLSCSPISGHRSVSWYQQTPGQGLQFLFEYFSETQRNKGNFPGRFSGRQFSNSRSEMNVSTLELGDSALYLCASTIGSSNTEAFFGQGTRLTVV.

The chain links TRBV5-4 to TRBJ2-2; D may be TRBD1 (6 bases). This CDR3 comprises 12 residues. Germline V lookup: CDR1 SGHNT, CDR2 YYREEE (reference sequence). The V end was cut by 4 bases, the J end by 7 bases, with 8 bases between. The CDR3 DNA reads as TGTGCCAGCAGCCCGGACAGCGGGGAGCTGTTTTTT. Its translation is CASSPDSGELFF. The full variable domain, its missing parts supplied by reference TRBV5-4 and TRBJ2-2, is ETGVTQSPTHLIKTRGQQVTLRCSSQSGHNTVSWYQQALGQGPQFIFQYYREEENGRGNFPPRFSGLQFPNYSSELNVNALELDDSALYLCASSPDSGELFFGEGSRLTVL.

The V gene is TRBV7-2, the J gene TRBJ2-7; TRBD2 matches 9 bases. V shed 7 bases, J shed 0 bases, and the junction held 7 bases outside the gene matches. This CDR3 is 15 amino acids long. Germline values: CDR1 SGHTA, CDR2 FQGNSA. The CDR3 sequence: CASTRGGGNSYEQYF. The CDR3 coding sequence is TGTGCCAGCACCCGCGGGGGGGGAAACTCCTACGAGCAGTACTTC. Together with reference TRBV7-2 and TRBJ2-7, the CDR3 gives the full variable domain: GAGVSQSPSNKVTEKGKDVELRCDPISGHTALYWYRQSLGQGLEFLIYFQGNSAPDKSGLPSDRFSAERTGGSVSTLTIQRTQQEDSAVYLCASTRGGGNSYEQYFGPGTRLTVT.

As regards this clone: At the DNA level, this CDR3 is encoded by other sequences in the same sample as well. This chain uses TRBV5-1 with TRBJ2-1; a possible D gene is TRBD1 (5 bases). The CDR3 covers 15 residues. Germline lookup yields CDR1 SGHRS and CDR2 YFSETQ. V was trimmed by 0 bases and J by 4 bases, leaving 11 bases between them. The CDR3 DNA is TGCGCCAGCAGCTTGGGGCAGGGAAGGTACAATGAGCAGTTCTTC. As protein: CASSLGQGRYNEQFF.

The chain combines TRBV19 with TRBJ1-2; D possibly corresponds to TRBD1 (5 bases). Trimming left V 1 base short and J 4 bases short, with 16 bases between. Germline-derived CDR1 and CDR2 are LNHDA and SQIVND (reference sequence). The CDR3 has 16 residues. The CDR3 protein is CASSIGRDFGIYGYTF. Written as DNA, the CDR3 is TGTGCCAGTAGTATAGGCCGGGACTTCGGCATCTATGGCTACACCTTC. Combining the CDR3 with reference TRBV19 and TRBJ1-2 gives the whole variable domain DGGITQSPKYLFRKEGQNVTLSCEQNLNHDAMYWYRQDPGQGLRLIYYSQIVNDFQKGDIAEGYSVSREKKESFPLTVTSAQKNPTAFYLCASSIGRDFGIYGYTFGSGTRLTVV.

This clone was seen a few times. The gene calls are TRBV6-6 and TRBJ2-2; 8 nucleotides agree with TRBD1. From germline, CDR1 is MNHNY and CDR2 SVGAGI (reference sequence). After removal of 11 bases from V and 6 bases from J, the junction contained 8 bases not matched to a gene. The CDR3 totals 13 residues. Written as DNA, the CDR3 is TGTGCCGGAGGACAGGGTATAGCCGGGGAGCTGTTTTTT. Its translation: CAGGQGIAGELFF.

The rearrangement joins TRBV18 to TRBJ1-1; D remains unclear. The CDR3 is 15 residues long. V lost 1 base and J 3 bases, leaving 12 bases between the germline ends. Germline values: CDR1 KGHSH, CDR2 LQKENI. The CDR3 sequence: CASSPLNGEYTEAFF. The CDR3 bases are TGTGCCAGCTCACCACTTAACGGGGAGTACACTGAAGCTTTCTTT.

This CDR3 reads CASRPKGQGARGYTF. The DNA of the CDR3 is TGTGCCAGCAGGCCTAAGGGGCAGGGGGCGCGGGGCTACACCTTC. The chain carries TRBV25-1 and TRBJ1-2; the match to TRBD1 covers 8 bases. The CDR3 length is 15 residues. From germline, CDR1 is MGHDK and CDR2 SYGVNS. V was pared by 6 bases and J by 8 bases, with 14 bases of the junction left unmatched.

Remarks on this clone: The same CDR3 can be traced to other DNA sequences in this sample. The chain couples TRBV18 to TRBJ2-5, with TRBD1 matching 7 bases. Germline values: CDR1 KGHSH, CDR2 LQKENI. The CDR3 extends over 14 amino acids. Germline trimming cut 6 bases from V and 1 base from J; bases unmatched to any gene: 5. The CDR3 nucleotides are TGTGCCAGCTCGCCCGGGACAGTCCAAGAGACCCAGTACTTC. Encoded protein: CASSPGTVQETQYF.

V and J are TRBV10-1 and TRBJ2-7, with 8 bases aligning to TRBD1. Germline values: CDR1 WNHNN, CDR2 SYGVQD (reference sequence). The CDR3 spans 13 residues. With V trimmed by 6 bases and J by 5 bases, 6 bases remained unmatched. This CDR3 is CASRETGVNEQYF. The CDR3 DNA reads TGCGCCAGCAGAGAGACAGGGGTGAACGAGCAGTACTTC.

CDR3 amino acids: CASSIDRVSGTQYF. Here the CDR3 DNA reads TGTGCCAGTAGTATAGATCGGGTTAGCGGGACCCAGTACTTC. V gene TRBV19 combines with J gene TRBJ2-5, with a possible D match to TRBD2 (6 bases). Germline assignment: CDR1 LNHDA and CDR2 SQIVND (reference sequence). The CDR3 is made up of 14 amino acids. The V gene lost 0 bases and the J gene lost 7 bases, with 12 bases spanning the gap.

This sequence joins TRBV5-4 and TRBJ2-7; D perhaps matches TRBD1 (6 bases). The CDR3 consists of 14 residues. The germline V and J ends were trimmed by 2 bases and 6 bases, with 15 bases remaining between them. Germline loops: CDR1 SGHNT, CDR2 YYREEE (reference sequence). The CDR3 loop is CASSLGTQRVEQYF. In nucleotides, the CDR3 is TGTGCCAGCAGCTTAGGGACACAACGGGTCGAGCAGTACTTC. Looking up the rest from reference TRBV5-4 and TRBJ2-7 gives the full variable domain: ETGVTQSPTHLIKTRGQQVTLRCSSQSGHNTVSWYQQALGQGPQFIFQYYREEENGRGNFPPRFSGLQFPNYSSELNVNALELDDSALYLCASSLGTQRVEQYFGPGTRLTVT.

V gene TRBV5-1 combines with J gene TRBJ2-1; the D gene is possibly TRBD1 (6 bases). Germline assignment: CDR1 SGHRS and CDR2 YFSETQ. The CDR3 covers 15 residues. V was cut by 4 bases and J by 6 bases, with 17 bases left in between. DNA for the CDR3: TGCGCCAGCAGCAAGGGAAATACAGGGAGCAATGAGCAGTTCTTC. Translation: CASSKGNTGSNEQFF.

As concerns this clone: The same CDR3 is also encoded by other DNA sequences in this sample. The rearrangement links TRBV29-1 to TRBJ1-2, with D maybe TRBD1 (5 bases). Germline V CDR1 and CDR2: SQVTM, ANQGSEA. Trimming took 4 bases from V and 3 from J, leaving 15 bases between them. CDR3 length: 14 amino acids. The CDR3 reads CSVGRGQTDYGYTF. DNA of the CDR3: TGCAGCGTTGGGAGGGGCCAAACCGACTATGGCTACACCTTC.

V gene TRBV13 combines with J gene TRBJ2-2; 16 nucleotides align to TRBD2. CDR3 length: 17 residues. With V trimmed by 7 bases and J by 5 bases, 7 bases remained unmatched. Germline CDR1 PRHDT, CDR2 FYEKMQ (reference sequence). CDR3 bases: TGTGCCAGCACGGGACTAGCGGGGGGGCATGATACCGGGGAGCTGTTTTTT. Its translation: CASTGLAGGHDTGELFF. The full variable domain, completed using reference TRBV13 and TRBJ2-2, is AAGVIQSPRHLIKEKRETATLKCYPIPRHDTVYWYQQGPGQDPQFLISFYEKMQSDKGSIPDRFSAQQFSDYHSELNMSSLELGDSALYFCASTGLAGGHDTGELFFGEGSRLTVL.

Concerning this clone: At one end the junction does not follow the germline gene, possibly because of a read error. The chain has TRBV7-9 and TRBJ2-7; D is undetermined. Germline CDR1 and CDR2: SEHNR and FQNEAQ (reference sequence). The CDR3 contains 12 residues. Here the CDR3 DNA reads TGTTCCAGCAGCTTAGCCCGCTACGAGCAGTACTTC. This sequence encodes CSSSLARYEQYF.

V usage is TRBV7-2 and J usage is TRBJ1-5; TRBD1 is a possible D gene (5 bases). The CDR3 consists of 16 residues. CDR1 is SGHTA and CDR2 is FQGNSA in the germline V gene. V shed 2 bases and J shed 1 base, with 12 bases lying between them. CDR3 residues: CASSLSRQTSNQPQHF. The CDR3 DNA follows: TGTGCCAGCAGCTTATCCCGACAGACAAGCAATCAGCCCCAGCATTTT.

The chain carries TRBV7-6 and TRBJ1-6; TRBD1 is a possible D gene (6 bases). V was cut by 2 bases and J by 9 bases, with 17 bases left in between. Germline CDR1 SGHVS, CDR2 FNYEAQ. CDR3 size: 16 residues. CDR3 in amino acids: CASSLSWGGAGSPLHF. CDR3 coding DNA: TGTGCCAGCAGCTTATCCTGGGGGGGCGCGGGTTCACCCCTCCACTTT.

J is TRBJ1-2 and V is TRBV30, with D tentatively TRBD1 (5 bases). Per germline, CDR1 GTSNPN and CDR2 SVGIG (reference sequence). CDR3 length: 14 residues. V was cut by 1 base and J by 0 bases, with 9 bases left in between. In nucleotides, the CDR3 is TGTGCCTGGAGTGGGGGCCCATCTAACTATGGCTACACCTTC. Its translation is CAWSGGPSNYGYTF.

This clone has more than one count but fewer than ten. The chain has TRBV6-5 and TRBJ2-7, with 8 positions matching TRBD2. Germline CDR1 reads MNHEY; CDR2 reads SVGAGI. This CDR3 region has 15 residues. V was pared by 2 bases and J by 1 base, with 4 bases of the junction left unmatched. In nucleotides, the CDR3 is TGTGCCAGCAGTTACCGGGGGGGCGGGTCCTACGAGCAGTACTTC. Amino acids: CASSYRGGGSYEQYF.

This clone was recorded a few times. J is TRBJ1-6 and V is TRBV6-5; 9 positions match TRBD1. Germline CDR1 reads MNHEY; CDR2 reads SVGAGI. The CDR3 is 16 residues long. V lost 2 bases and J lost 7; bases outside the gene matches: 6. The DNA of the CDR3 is TGTGCCAGCAGTTACGCGAGAGGACAGGGGAATTCACCCCTCCACTTT. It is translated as CASSYARGQGNSPLHF.

CDR3 nucleotides: TGTGCCTGGAGTGTTAGATTTGGGACAGGGTCCTACGAGCAGTACTTC. Translated, it gives CAWSVRFGTGSYEQYF. The chain uses TRBV30 and TRBJ2-7, with 9 bases that match TRBD1. V gave up 0 bases and J gave up 1 base; unmatched junction bases: 7. Germline V gene sequence: CDR1 GTSNPN, CDR2 SVGIG (reference sequence). CDR3 length: 16 residues.

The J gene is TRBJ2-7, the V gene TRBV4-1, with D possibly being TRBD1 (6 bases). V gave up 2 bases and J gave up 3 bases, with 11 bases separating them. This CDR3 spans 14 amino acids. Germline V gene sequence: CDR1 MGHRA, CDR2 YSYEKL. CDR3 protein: CASSQPGQYYEQYF. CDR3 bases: TGCGCCAGCAGCCAACCCGGACAGTACTACGAGCAGTACTTC.

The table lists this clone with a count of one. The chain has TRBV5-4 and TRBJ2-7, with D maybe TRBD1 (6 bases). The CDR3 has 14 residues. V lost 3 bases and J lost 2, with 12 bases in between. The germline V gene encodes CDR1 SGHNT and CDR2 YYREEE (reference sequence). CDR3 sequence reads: CASSSKGTTYEQYF. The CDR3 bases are TGTGCCAGCAGCTCCAAAGGGACAACCTACGAGCAGTACTTC.

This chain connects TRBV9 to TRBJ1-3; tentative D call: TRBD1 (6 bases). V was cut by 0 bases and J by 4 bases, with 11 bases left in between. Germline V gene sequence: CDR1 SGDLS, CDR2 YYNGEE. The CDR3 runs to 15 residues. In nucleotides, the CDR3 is TGTGCCAGCAGCGTAGCCACAGGGTCAGGAAACACCATATATTTT. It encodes CASSVATGSGNTIYF.

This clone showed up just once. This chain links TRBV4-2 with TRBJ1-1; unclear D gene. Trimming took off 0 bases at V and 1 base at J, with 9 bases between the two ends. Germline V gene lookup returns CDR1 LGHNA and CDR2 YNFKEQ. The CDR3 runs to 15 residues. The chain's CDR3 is CASSQDSAGNTEAFF. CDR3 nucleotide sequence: TGTGCCAGCAGCCAAGATTCGGCAGGGAACACTGAAGCTTTCTTT.